The 30 T cell receptor beta chains presented below share a single source sample, sequenced in a study of response to subunit inactivated influenza vaccine. MiXCR, applied by TCRdb to the RT-PCR reads, yields one record per CDR3 protein. The table records roughly 160,000 distinct CDR3 sequences, around a tenth of them present only once. The sequencing used CD8+ T cells sorted from PBMCs, collected approximately 25 months after vaccination. The receptors originated from a man between 50 and 75 years old who received an inactivated influenza vaccine.

This clonotype was found a few times. The rearrangement links TRBV12-3 or TRBV12-4 to TRBJ2-3; no clear D gene. This CDR3 is built from 14 residues. With 2 bases removed from V and 6 bases from J, the gap between germline ends came to 12 bases. The chain's CDR3 is CASSLWSDSDTQYF. Here the CDR3 DNA reads TGTGCCAGCAGTTTATGGTCAGACTCGGATACGCAGTATTTT.

There are many counts of this clonotype. The rearrangement links TRBV3-1 to TRBJ1-4, with unresolved D. V lost 8 bases to trimming and J lost 5 bases, with 18 bases between them. The CDR3 is 15 residues long. CDR1 is LGHDT, CDR2 YNNKEL, per germline (reference sequence). CDR3 region: CASGPGELGNEKLFF. Written as DNA, the CDR3 is TGTGCCAGCGGCCCAGGAGAGCTGGGGAATGAAAAACTGTTTTTT.

CDR3 protein: CASSLAGVGVSEQFF. The CDR3 DNA sequence: TGTGCCAGCAGTTTAGCGGGCGTCGGGGTCAGTGAGCAGTTCTTC. The V gene is TRBV27, the J gene TRBJ2-1, with D perhaps matching TRBD2 (5 bases). Trimming pared 2 bases from V and 9 bases from J, leaving 17 bases between. CDR1 and CDR2 (germline): MNHEY, SMNVEV (reference sequence). This CDR3 has 15 residues.

This clonotype turned up a few times. The chain uses TRBV23-1 and TRBJ2-3; 8 bases are shared with TRBD2. TRBV23-1 is marked as an open reading frame, function uncertain. This CDR3 region has 15 residues. V gave up 4 bases and J gave up 2 bases; unmatched junction bases: 5. The CDR3 loop is CASSPLAGNTDTQYF. CDR3 nucleotides: TGCGCCAGCAGTCCGTTAGCGGGGAACACAGATACGCAGTATTTT.

About this clonotype: Mismatch with germline at one junction end may stem from a read error. The chain is built from TRBV4-2 and TRBJ1-2; a possible D gene is TRBD1 (5 bases). Germline V gene lookup returns CDR1 LGHNA and CDR2 YNFKEQ. CDR3 length equals 15 residues. The CDR3 loop reads CASGQDDSFNYGYTF. DNA for the CDR3: TGTGCCAGCGGCCAAGATGACAGTTTTAACTATGGCTACACCTTC.

The chain is built from TRBV7-9 and TRBJ1-3; no reliable D call. The V gene's germline CDR1 is SEHNR and CDR2 FQNEAQ (reference sequence). The CDR3 totals 17 residues. V gave up 3 bases and J gave up 0 bases, with 15 bases separating them. The CDR3 DNA follows: TGTGCCAGCAGCTTGGAGGAGGAGATCAGCTCTGGAAACACCATATATTTT. This translates into CASSLEEEISSGNTIYF.

The J gene is TRBJ2-3, the V gene TRBV7-9; 10 nucleotides line up with TRBD2. Germline V lookup: CDR1 SEHNR, CDR2 FQNEAQ (reference sequence). V trimming: 5 bases; J trimming: 4 bases; junction bases outside the gene matches: 6. This CDR3 has 15 amino acids. The CDR3 DNA sequence: TGTGCCAGCAGCACGCCGACTAGCGGGCCAGATACGCAGTATTTT. Residues: CASSTPTSGPDTQYF.

The V call is TRBV9, the J call TRBJ2-2; 11 nucleotides line up with TRBD2. The V and J ends lost 3 bases and 1 base, in that order; junction bases with no gene match: 2. Germline loops: CDR1 SGDLS, CDR2 YYNGEE. CDR3 length: 16 amino acids. This chain's CDR3 is CASSAGLAGNTGELFF. CDR3 DNA sequence: TGTGCCAGCAGCGCCGGACTAGCGGGGAACACCGGGGAGCTGTTTTTT.

In this sample, this clonotype turned up a few times. The chain carries TRBV2 and TRBJ2-4; D is unresolved. V dropped 2 bases and J dropped 8 bases, with 16 bases sitting between them. Germline loops: CDR1 SNHLY, CDR2 FYNNEI. This CDR3 is built from 15 residues. CDR3 in amino acids: CASSERADKVDIQYF. For the CDR3, the DNA is TGTGCCAGCAGTGAAAGGGCAGACAAGGTTGACATTCAGTACTTC. Using reference TRBV2 and TRBJ2-4 for the parts outside the CDR3, the full variable domain is EPEVTQTPSHQVTQMGQEVILRCVPISNHLYFYWYRQILGQKVEFLVSFYNNEISEKSEIFDDQFSVERPDGSNFTLKIRSTKLEDSAMYFCASSERADKVDIQYFGAGTRLSVL.

This clonotype showed up just a few times. The rearrangement links TRBV15 to TRBJ2-5; unclear D gene. V was shortened by 0 bases and J by 1 base, with 9 bases between the two germline ends. CDR1 LNHNV and CDR2 YYDKDF come from the germline V gene (reference sequence). The CDR3 has 15 amino acids. CDR3 protein: CATSRDNRLQETQYF. In nucleotides, the CDR3 is TGTGCCACCAGCAGAGATAATCGGCTCCAAGAGACCCAGTACTTC.

This clonotype was detected only a few times. V is TRBV29-1 and J is TRBJ2-5, with 13 positions matching TRBD2. Germline CDR1 is SQVTM and CDR2 is ANQGSEA. The length of the CDR3 is 16 residues. With V trimmed by 4 bases and J by 4 bases, 9 bases remained unmatched. In DNA form, the CDR3 reads TGCAGCGTTGGAGGACTAGCGGGGGTGAGGATAGAGACCCAGTACTTC. It is translated as CSVGGLAGVRIETQYF. Using reference TRBV29-1 and TRBJ2-5 for the parts outside the CDR3, the full variable domain is SAVISQKPSRDICQRGTSLTIQCQVDSQVTMMFWYRQQPGQSLTLIATANQGSEATYESGFVIDKFPISRPNLTFSTLTVSNMSPEDSSIYLCSVGGLAGVRIETQYFGPGTRLLVL.

The sample holds many counts of this clonotype. The chain has TRBV11-2 and TRBJ2-1; D is possibly TRBD1 (5 bases). The CDR3 extends over 16 amino acids. Germline V gene sequence: CDR1 SGHAT, CDR2 FQNNGV. The V and J ends lost 2 bases and 3 bases respectively, with 14 bases between them. CDR3 nucleotides: TGTGCCAGCAGCTTAAGGCGGCAGGGAAACTACAATGAGCAGTTCTTC. Its protein product is CASSLRRQGNYNEQFF.

The V call is TRBV6-1, the J call TRBJ2-2; possible D gene TRBD1, 6 bases. Looked up from germline, CDR1 is MNHNS and CDR2 is SASEGT. CDR3 length: 15 amino acids. Trimming left V 6 bases short and J 3 bases short, with 14 bases between. DNA for the CDR3: TGTGCCAGCAGAGACAGGAACTGGGACACCGGGGAGCTGTTTTTT. Protein product: CASRDRNWDTGELFF.

This clonotype was detected a few times. The chain carries TRBV6-1 and TRBJ2-1; tentative D call: TRBD2 (5 bases). Germline V gene sequence: CDR1 MNHNS, CDR2 SASEGT. V lost 6 bases, J lost 0 bases, and 15 bases lay in between. The CDR3 is 16 amino acids. The CDR3 is CASSPHLGSSYNEQFF. The CDR3 DNA reads as TGTGCCAGCAGCCCCCACTTAGGGAGCTCCTACAATGAGCAGTTCTTC.

This clonotype was seen ten or more times. V usage is TRBV11-1 and J usage is TRBJ2-3; the match to TRBD2 covers 8 bases. The trim removed 1 base at V and 1 base at J, leaving 16 bases unmatched. The CDR3 has 20 residues. Germline CDR1 SGHAT, CDR2 FQDESV (reference sequence). The DNA of the CDR3 is TGTGCCAGCAGCTTAGTGGGCGGCGCGGGGGGTGCCCTGGGCACAGATACGCAGTATTTT. This codes for CASSLVGGAGGALGTDTQYF. Supplemented by reference TRBV11-1 and TRBJ2-3, the full variable domain reads EAEVAQSPRYKITEKSQAVAFWCDPISGHATLYWYRQILGQGPELLVQFQDESVVDDSQLPKDRFSAERLKGVDSTLKIQPAELGDSAMYLCASSLVGGAGGALGTDTQYFGPGTRLTVL.

This chain uses TRBV7-2 with TRBJ2-1; D unresolved. This CDR3 is built from 16 residues. V was cut by 1 base and J by 0 bases, with 10 bases left in between. Germline V CDR1 and CDR2: SGHTA, FQGNSA. The CDR3 DNA is TGTGCCAGCAGCTTAGTGGCGAGTAGCTCCTACAATGAGCAGTTCTTC. This gives the protein CASSLVASSSYNEQFF.

This chain connects TRBV5-1 to TRBJ2-2, with D perhaps matching TRBD1 or TRBD2 (5 bases each). Trimming removed 10 bases at V and 2 bases at J, with 15 bases between. Germline lookup yields CDR1 SGHRS and CDR2 YFSETQ. CDR3 length: 14 amino acids. The CDR3 loop reads CASRTWDNTGELFF. CDR3 DNA sequence: TGCGCCTCAAGGACCTGGGACAACACCGGGGAGCTGTTTTTT.

This clonotype was found once. This sequence joins TRBV27 and TRBJ2-7, with 8 bases fitting TRBD1. This CDR3 has 15 residues. CDR1 is MNHEY and CDR2 is SMNVEV in the germline V gene (reference sequence). V gave up 0 bases and J gave up 6 bases; unmatched junction bases: 7. The DNA of the CDR3 is TGTGCCAGCAGTTTATCGCGACAGGGGTGGGGCGAGCAGTACTTC. It translates to CASSLSRQGWGEQYF.

The chain employs TRBV27 and TRBJ2-3, with 10 bases matching TRBD2. The J segment lost 2 bases and the V segment lost 4 bases, leaving 6 bases of the junction unmatched. Germline loops: CDR1 MNHEY, CDR2 SMNVEV (reference sequence). The CDR3 runs to 16 residues. The CDR3 here is CASSSPTSGSTDTQYF. For the CDR3, the DNA is TGTGCCAGCAGTTCCCCGACTAGCGGGTCCACAGATACGCAGTATTTT.

This clonotype was detected a few times. The CDR3 spells CASSVAGIAGGYEQFF. DNA for the CDR3: TGTGCCAGCAGCGTAGCTGGGATAGCGGGGGGATATGAGCAGTTCTTC. This chain connects TRBV9 to TRBJ2-1; TRBD2 matches 10 bases. There are 16 residues in the CDR3. CDR1 is SGDLS and CDR2 is YYNGEE in the germline V gene. V dropped 0 bases and J dropped 8; count of bases not matched to a gene: 8.

This clonotype was counted many times. V and J are TRBV30 and TRBJ1-1, with 8 bases that match TRBD1. Per germline, CDR1 GTSNPN and CDR2 SVGIG (reference sequence). The CDR3 runs 17 residues. The junction had 16 bases not matched to a gene; V was cut back by 7 bases and J by 0 bases. Here the CDR3 reads CASQRWTQGGLNTEAFF. CDR3 sequence (DNA): TGTGCCTCCCAAAGGTGGACACAGGGGGGTCTGAACACTGAAGCTTTCTTT.

There are a few counts of this clonotype. The V call is TRBV30, the J call TRBJ2-3; TRBD2 aligns across 10 bases. Germline-derived CDR1 and CDR2 are GTSNPN and SVGIG (reference sequence). The CDR3 covers 12 residues. V dropped 7 bases and J dropped 5; count of bases not matched to a gene: 3. This chain's CDR3 is CASSGGGDTQYF. DNA of the CDR3: TGTGCCTCCAGCGGGGGGGGAGATACGCAGTATTTT.

The rearrangement uses TRBV7-2 and TRBJ2-7; D might be TRBD1 (6 bases). The germline gives CDR1 SGHTA, CDR2 FQGNSA. The V end lost 1 base, the J end lost 2 bases, and 15 bases lay between the germline ends. The CDR3 is 16 residues long. CDR3 coding DNA: TGTGCCAGCAGCTTAGTAGGCAGGGGCCGTACCTACGAGCAGTACTTC. Translated, it gives CASSLVGRGRTYEQYF.

This clonotype was detected a few times. The J gene is TRBJ2-2, the V gene TRBV12-3 or TRBV12-4; no definite D call. The length of the CDR3 is 12 residues. With 6 bases removed from V and 13 bases from J, the gap between germline ends came to 15 bases. The CDR3, as DNA: TGTGCCAGCAGCACAGATGGTTCCGGGCTGTTTTTT. This encodes CASSTDGSGLFF.

This clonotype was counted at least ten times. The rearrangement links TRBV11-1 to TRBJ2-1; tentative D call: TRBD2 (5 bases). The V end was cut by 1 base, the J end by 12 bases, with 10 bases between. The CDR3 totals 12 residues. Germline V gene data show CDR1 as SGHAT and CDR2 as FQDESV (reference sequence). The CDR3 spells CASSLDRSGQFF. The CDR3, as DNA: TGTGCCAGCAGCTTAGACCGAAGCGGGCAGTTCTTC. Full variable domain (outside the CDR3, taken from reference TRBV11-1 and TRBJ2-1): EAEVAQSPRYKITEKSQAVAFWCDPISGHATLYWYRQILGQGPELLVQFQDESVVDDSQLPKDRFSAERLKGVDSTLKIQPAELGDSAMYLCASSLDRSGQFFGPGTRLTVL.

This clonotype was recorded at least ten times. V is TRBV4-3 and J is TRBJ1-1; D uncertain. The V end lost 1 base, the J end lost 6 bases, and 18 bases lay between the germline ends. Germline CDR1 LGHNA, CDR2 YSLEER. This CDR3 has 16 residues. Written as DNA, the CDR3 is TGCGCCAGCAGCCAAGGGCTCGCGGCGGGTCTCGCTGAAGCTTTCTTT. Translated: CASSQGLAAGLAEAFF.

This clonotype was detected only a few times. The J gene is TRBJ1-6, the V gene TRBV6-1; 8 bases agree with TRBD1. V trimming: 6 bases; J trimming: 8 bases; junction bases outside the gene matches: 3. The V gene's germline CDR1 is MNHNS and CDR2 SASEGT. This CDR3 is built from 13 residues. The CDR3 spells CASRWTGHSPLHF. CDR3 nucleotides: TGTGCCAGCAGATGGACAGGGCATTCACCCCTCCACTTT.

Only a few counts were recorded for this clonotype. V and J are TRBV20-1 and TRBJ2-1, with D unclear. This CDR3 is built from 12 residues. Trimming took 3 bases from V and 4 from J, leaving 7 bases between them. Germline V gene data show CDR1 as DFQATT and CDR2 as SNEGSKA (reference sequence). The CDR3 region has the DNA TGCAGTGCTAGGAATAGTTACAATGAGCAGTTCTTC. It specifies CSARNSYNEQFF.

The chain couples TRBV11-2 to TRBJ1-6; 8 positions agree with TRBD1. V lost 3 bases and J lost 10; bases outside the gene matches: 11. This CDR3 region has 16 residues. Germline values: CDR1 SGHAT, CDR2 FQNNGV. CDR3 bases: TGTGCCAGCAGCTTTCCCAGGGGGCGGGTGGGATCACCCCTCCACTTT. Residues: CASSFPRGRVGSPLHF.

This clonotype showed up just a few times. The chain uses TRBV20-1 and TRBJ2-5; 10 bases are shared with TRBD2. J gave up 5 bases and V 6 bases, and 18 bases lay outside the gene matches. Germline V CDR1 and CDR2: DFQATT, SNEGSKA (reference sequence). The CDR3 is 17 residues long. The CDR3 loop reads CSATTSGVANMWETQYF. CDR3 DNA sequence: TGCAGTGCGACCACTAGCGGGGTAGCTAACATGTGGGAGACCCAGTACTTC.